The rows below give T cell receptor beta chains drawn from one sample of a study of blood T cells in healthy people across ages. TCRdb redid the calling of the 5' RACE reads with MiXCR, one entry per CDR3 protein. The data show approximately 580,000 distinct CDR3 sequences, less than 25% seen once. This sample also appeared in a second study, on T cells of mothers and their children.

Sequenced sample: blood. The receptor set was obtained from a boy aged 5-17 years in good health. CDR3s include the opening cysteine and the closing phenylalanine or tryptophan. Each record gives: J gene, D gene, clone size, V gene, CDR3 DNA, CDR3 protein. D genes are given only for firm matches. Clone size is stated in some rows and not others, as once, few, many or a class when expanded.

TRBJ2-1	TRBD2	.	TRBV7-2	TGTGCCAGCAGCGCACGGGGACTAGCGGCAGAGCAGTTCTTC	CASSARGLAAEQFF
TRBJ2-3	TRBD2	few	TRBV12-3/TRBV12-4	TGTGCCAGCAGTCGTCATCTAGCGGGAATAACAGATACGCAGTATTTT	CASSRHLAGITDTQYF
TRBJ2-7	.	.	TRBV6-5	TGTGCCAGCAGTTACCGGCAGGTGGGCGAGCAGTACTTC	CASSYRQVGEQYF
TRBJ2-1	TRBD2	few	TRBV4-3	TGCGCCAGCAGCCCTTCTAGCGGGGGGAATGAGCAGTTCTTC	CASSPSSGGNEQFF
TRBJ2-1	.	few	TRBV29-1	TGCAGCGTTGAAGCTGTCGCTAGCTATGAGCAGTTCTTC	CSVEAVASYEQFF
TRBJ2-7	.	.	TRBV7-9	TGTGCCAGCAGCTCCAGGGGCGCGTACGAGCAGTACTTC	CASSSRGAYEQYF
TRBJ2-3	.	.	TRBV7-3	TGTGCCAGCAGCCTCGGGTTCGGGGCGGAAGATACGCAGTATTTT	CASSLGFGAEDTQYF
TRBJ1-1	.	few	TRBV6-2/TRBV6-3	TGTGCCAGCAGTTACTCGGCGTACCTGAACACTGAAGCTTTCTTT	CASSYSAYLNTEAFF
TRBJ2-5	TRBD2	.	TRBV30	TGTGCCTGGAGCCGGACCGGGACTAGCGAACTCTTC	CAWSRTGTSELF
TRBJ1-3	TRBD1	.	TRBV5-6	TGTGCCAGCAGCTTGAACGGACAGGCTTCTGGAAACACCATATATTTT	CASSLNGQASGNTIYF
TRBJ1-2	.	.	TRBV3-1	TGTGCCAGCAGCCAGGGTCAGGACTATGGCTACACCTTC	CASSQGQDYGYTF
TRBJ2-5	.	.	TRBV30	TGTGCCTGGGAATTCGGACAGCAAGAGACCCAGTACTTC	CAWEFGQQETQYF
TRBJ2-1	TRBD2	many	TRBV20-1	TGCAGTGCTATTCAGCGAGCTAGCGGGGAAATTTACAATGAGCAGTTCTTC	CSAIQRASGEIYNEQFF
TRBJ2-3	.	.	TRBV11-2	TGTGCCAGCAGCCCCCAACCTAGCACAGATACGCAGTATTTT	CASSPQPSTDTQYF
TRBJ2-7	.	.	TRBV29-1	TGCAGCGTAGACGACGGGGGTAAGGGCTACGAGCAGTACTTC	CSVDDGGKGYEQYF
TRBJ2-4	.	few	TRBV21-1	TGTGCCAGCAGCAAGCAGTTTCGACAGGGTTGCGCGGGCAGCGGTGACTTAAAAAACATTCAGTACTTC	CASSKQFRQGCAGSGDLKNIQYF
TRBJ2-7	TRBD1	.	TRBV5-5	TGTGCCAGCAGCTTCGACTACAGGGGGAATAACGAGCAGTACTTC	CASSFDYRGNNEQYF
TRBJ2-5	.	.	TRBV9	TGTGCCAGCAGCGTCCCCGGGGAGACCCAGTACTTC	CASSVPGETQYF
TRBJ2-1	TRBD2	once	TRBV6-4	TGTGCCAGCAGTGACGGAACGGGAGGGGGGAATGAGCAGTTCTTC	CASSDGTGGGNEQFF
TRBJ2-1	TRBD2	few	TRBV6-5	TGTGCCAGCAGTTACTCGTTGCTAGCGGGAGGGCCAAATGAGCAGTTCTTC	CASSYSLLAGGPNEQFF
TRBJ2-5	.	few	TRBV28	TGTGCCAGCAGTCAAACCTGGGGCGAGACCCAGTACTTC	CASSQTWGETQYF
TRBJ1-5	.	.	TRBV7-2	TGTACCAGCAGCCCCCGGACAGACCGTCTGACCCAGCATTTT	CTSSPRTDRLTQHF
TRBJ2-7	.	many	TRBV15	TGTGCCACCAGCAGAGATGTCTCCCACTACGAGCAGTACTTC	CATSRDVSHYEQYF
TRBJ2-4	TRBD2	few	TRBV3-1	TGTGCCAGCAGCCCCAGACTAGCGGGGGACCACCTAGCCAAAAACATTCAGTACTTC	CASSPRLAGDHLAKNIQYF
TRBJ1-2	.	many	TRBV7-2	TGTGCCAGCAGGCCCGTGCCTGGCGACTACACCTTC	CASRPVPGDYTF
TRBJ1-5	.	.	TRBV7-9	TGTGCCAGCAGCTTAGGACAGCCCGGGGGTCAGCCCCAGCATTTT	CASSLGQPGGQPQHF
TRBJ2-7	.	.	TRBV28	TGTGCCAGCAGTTTAAACTTCGGGGGGACAGTTTCCTACGAGCAGTACTTC	CASSLNFGGTVSYEQYF
TRBJ2-7	.	few	TRBV21-1	TGTGCCAGCAGCACTAGACTAGCGGGGAGCTCCTACGAGCAGTACTTC	CASSTRLAGSSYEQYF
TRBJ1-1	TRBD1	.	TRBV12-3/TRBV12-4	TGTGCCAGCGTACAGGGGGCTAACACTGAAGCTTTCTTT	CASVQGANTEAFF
TRBJ2-5	.	few	TRBV6-5	TGTGCCAGCAGGACCAGCAGTCAAGGCCAGTACTTC	CASRTSSQGQYF
TRBJ2-2	TRBD2	.	TRBV4-3	TGCGCCAGCAGCCGCGACTCCGGACTAGCGGGAGGGACCGGGGAGCTGTTTTTT	CASSRDSGLAGGTGELFF
TRBJ1-6	.	.	TRBV7-9	TGTGCCAGCAGCTTGATCGGAGGGGGATCACCCCTCCACTTT	CASSLIGGGSPLHF
TRBJ2-7	.	few	TRBV20-1	TGCAGTGTTAGTGGGACGAAAGCAATTACCTACGAGCAGTACTTC	CSVSGTKAITYEQYF
TRBJ1-4	TRBD1	.	TRBV7-2	TGTGCCAGCAGCTGGGATAAATCCGGGACAGGGTTAGAAAAACTGTTTTTT	CASSWDKSGTGLEKLFF
TRBJ2-3	.	few	TRBV7-2	TGTGCCAGCAGCCCGAGTGACAGAGATACGCAGTATTTT	CASSPSDRDTQYF
TRBJ2-1	.	.	TRBV7-2	TGTGCCAGCAGCTTTAGCTTCGAGCGGTACAATGAGCAGTTCTTC	CASSFSFERYNEQFF
TRBJ2-1	TRBD1	.	TRBV28	TGTGCCAGCAGGTGGGACAGGGTAAGGAACGAGCAATACTTC	CASRWDRVRNEQYF
TRBJ2-7	.	.	TRBV5-1	TGCGCCAGCAGCTTGGAGGCAGGCATAGACTACGAGCAGTACTTC	CASSLEAGIDYEQYF
TRBJ1-2	TRBD1	.	TRBV12-3/TRBV12-4	TGTGCCAGCAGCACCAGGGGACAGGGGGCAGCGGGCTACACCTTC	CASSTRGQGAAGYTF
TRBJ2-5	.	many	TRBV29-1	TGCAGCGTTGAAGAAAACGGCCCGGGGGAGACCCAGTACTTC	CSVEENGPGETQYF
TRBJ2-1	.	.	TRBV5-1	TGCGCCAGCAGCTTGGCCTCTGGGGTTCTTACAAGTGAGCAGTTCTTC	CASSLASGVLTSEQFF
TRBJ2-1	.	few	TRBV3-1	TGTGCCAGCAGCCAAGATAAATTAGGGGTTCGGTTCTTC	CASSQDKLGVRFF